This T cell receptor (beta chain) was documented in a study of cytomegalovirus exposure and HLA in healthy donors. Per the germline V gene, CDR1 is MNHEY and CDR2 is SVGAGI. The length of the CDR3 is 11 residues. Trimming pared 4 bases from V and 5 bases from J, leaving 5 bases between. Study results and caveats: The study put 160 or so TCR beta chains on its list as cytomegalovirus-associated.

On this clone itself: Antigen unknown.

Researchers ran the PCR with 60 Vbeta and 13 Jbeta primers. Sequenced by immunoSEQ multiplex PCR; TCRdb stores in-frame clones only, minus some. The sample includes a few hundred thousand clones, about 82% of them seen just once. The TCR sequence derives from a man aged 30 to 45 in good health and CMV-seronegative. The J gene is TRBJ2-5, the V gene TRBV6-5; D is undetermined. Sequencing was carried out using PBMCs. CDR3 residues: CASSSLETQYF. The CDR3 DNA follows: TGTGCCAGCAGTTCTCTGGAGACCCAGTACTTC.